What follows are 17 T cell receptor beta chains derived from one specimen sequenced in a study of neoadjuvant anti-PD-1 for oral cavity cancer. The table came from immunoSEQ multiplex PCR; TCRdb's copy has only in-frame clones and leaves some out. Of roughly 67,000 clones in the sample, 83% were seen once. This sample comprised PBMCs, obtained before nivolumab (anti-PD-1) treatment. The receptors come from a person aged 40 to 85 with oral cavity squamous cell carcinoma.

CDR3 sequence reads: CASSLGQGAYGYTF. The CDR3 coding sequence is TGTGCCAGCAGCCTCGGACAGGGTGCCTATGGCTACACCTTC. This chain connects TRBV7-9 to TRBJ1-2, with 8 bases matching TRBD1. The V segment lost 5 bases and the J segment 4 bases; nucleotides outside the gene matches: 6. Germline V CDR1 and CDR2: SEHNR, FQNEAQ (reference sequence). CDR3 length: 14 residues.

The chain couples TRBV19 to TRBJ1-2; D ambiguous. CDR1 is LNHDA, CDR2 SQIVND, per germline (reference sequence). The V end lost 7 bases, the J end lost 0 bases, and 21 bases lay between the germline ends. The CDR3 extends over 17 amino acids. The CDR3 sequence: CASMRFSSPEANYGYTF. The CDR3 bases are TGTGCCAGTATGCGCTTTTCTTCTCCCGAAGCTAACTATGGCTACACCTTC.

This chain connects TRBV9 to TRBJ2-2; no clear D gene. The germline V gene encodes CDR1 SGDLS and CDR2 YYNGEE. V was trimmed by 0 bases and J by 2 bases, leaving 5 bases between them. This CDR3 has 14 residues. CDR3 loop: CASSVDSNTGELFF. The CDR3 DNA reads TGTGCCAGCAGCGTAGATAGCAACACCGGGGAGCTGTTTTTT.

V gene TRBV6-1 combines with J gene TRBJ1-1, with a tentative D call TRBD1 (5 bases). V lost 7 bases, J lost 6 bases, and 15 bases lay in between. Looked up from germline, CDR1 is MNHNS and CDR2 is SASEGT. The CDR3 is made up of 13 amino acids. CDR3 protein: CASTGTADAEAFF. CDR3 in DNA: TGTGCCAGCACCGGGACTGCAGACGCTGAAGCTTTCTTT.

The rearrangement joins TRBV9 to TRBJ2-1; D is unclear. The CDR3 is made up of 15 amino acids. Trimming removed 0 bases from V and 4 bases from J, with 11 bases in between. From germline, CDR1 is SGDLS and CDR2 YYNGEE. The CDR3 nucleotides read TGTGCCAGCAGCGTAGAGTCAGTTCTTTACAATGAGCAGTTCTTC. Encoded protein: CASSVESVLYNEQFF.

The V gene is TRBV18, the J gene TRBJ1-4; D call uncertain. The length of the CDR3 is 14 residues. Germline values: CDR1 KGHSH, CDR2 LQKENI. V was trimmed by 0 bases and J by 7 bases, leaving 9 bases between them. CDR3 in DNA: TGTGCCAGCTCACCACCAGGGAGGAGTGAAAAACTGTTTTTT. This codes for CASSPPGRSEKLFF.

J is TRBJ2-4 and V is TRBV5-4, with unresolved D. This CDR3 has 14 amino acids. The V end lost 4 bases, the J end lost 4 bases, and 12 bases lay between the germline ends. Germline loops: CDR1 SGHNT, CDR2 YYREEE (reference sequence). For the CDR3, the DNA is TGTGCCAGCAGCCCCAGTGAATCGAAAAACATTCAGTACTTC. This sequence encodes CASSPSESKNIQYF.

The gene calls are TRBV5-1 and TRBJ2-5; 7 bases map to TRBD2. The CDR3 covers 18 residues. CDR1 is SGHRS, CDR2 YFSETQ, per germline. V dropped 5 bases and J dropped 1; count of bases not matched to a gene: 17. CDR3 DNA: TGCGCCAGCAGTTTGCCCTCGGGGGGAACTTATTCCCAAGAGACCCAGTACTTC. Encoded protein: CASSLPSGGTYSQETQYF.

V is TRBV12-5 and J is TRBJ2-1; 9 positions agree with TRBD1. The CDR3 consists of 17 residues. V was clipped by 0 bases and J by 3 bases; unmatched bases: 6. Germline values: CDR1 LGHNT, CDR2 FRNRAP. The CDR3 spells CASGLVFWTGDYNEQFF. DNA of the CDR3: TGTGCTAGTGGTTTGGTATTCTGGACAGGGGACTACAATGAGCAGTTCTTC.

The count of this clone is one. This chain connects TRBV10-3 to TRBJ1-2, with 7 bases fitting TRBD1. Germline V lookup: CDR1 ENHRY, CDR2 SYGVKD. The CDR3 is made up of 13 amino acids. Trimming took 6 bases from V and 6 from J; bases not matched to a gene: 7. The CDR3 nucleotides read TGTGCCATCAGCCTAGGGGGCTCTCATGGCTACACCTTC. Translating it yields CAISLGGSHGYTF.

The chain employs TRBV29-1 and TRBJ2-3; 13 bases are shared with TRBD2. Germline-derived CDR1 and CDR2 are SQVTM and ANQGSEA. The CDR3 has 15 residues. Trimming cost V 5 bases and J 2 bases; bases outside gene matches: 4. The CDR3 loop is CSVPGLAGVTDTQYF. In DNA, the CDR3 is TGCAGCGTTCCCGGACTAGCGGGAGTCACAGATACGCAGTATTTT.

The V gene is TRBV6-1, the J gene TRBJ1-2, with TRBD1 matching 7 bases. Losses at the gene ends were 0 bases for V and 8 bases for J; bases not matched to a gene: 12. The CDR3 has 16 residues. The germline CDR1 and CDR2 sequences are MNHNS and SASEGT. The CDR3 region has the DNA TGTGCCAGCAGTGAAGCCGGCACAGGGGTGGGTCGGGGCTACACCTTC. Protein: CASSEAGTGVGRGYTF.

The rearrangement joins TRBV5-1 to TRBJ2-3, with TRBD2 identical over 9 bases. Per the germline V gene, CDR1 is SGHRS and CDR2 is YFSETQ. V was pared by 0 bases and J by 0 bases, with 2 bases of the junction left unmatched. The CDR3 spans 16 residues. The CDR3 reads CASSLASGISTDTQYF. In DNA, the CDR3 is TGCGCCAGCAGCTTGGCTAGCGGGATTAGCACAGATACGCAGTATTTT.

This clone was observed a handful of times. CDR3 protein: CATRATGRAYEQYF. The CDR3 DNA reads TGTGCCACCCGGGCGACAGGGCGAGCCTACGAGCAGTACTTC. The genes are TRBV18 and TRBJ2-7; 7 bases map to TRBD1. The CDR3 covers 14 residues. Trimming at V came to 10 bases and at J to 2 bases, leaving 11 bases not matched to a gene. Looked up from germline, CDR1 is KGHSH and CDR2 is LQKENI.

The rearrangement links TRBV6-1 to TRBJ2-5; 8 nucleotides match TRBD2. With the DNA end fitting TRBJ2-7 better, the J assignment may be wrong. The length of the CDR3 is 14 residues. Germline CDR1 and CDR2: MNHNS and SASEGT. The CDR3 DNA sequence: TGTGCCAGCAGTCCGGGAGGGGCCGTCGGCGAGCAGTACTTC. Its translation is CASSPGGAVGEQYF.

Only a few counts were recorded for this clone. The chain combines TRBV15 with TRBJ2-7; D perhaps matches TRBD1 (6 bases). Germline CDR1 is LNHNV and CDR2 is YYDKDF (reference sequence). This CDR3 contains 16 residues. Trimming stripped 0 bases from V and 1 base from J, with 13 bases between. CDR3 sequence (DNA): TGTGCCACCAGCAGAGAGAAGGGACACATTTCCTACGAGCAGTACTTC. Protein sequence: CATSREKGHISYEQYF. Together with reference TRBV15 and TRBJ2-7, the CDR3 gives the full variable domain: DAMVIQNPRYQVTQFGKPVTLSCSQTLNHNVMYWYQQKSSQAPKLLFHYYDKDFNNEADTPDNFQSRRPNTSFCFLDIRSPGLGDTAMYLCATSREKGHISYEQYFGPGTRLTVT.

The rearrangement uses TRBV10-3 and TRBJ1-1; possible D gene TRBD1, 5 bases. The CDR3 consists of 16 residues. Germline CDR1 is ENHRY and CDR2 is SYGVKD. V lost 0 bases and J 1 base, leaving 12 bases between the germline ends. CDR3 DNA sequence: TGTGCCATCAGTGAGTCTTACGGGGGAGGGAACACTGAAGCTTTCTTT. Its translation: CAISESYGGGNTEAFF.